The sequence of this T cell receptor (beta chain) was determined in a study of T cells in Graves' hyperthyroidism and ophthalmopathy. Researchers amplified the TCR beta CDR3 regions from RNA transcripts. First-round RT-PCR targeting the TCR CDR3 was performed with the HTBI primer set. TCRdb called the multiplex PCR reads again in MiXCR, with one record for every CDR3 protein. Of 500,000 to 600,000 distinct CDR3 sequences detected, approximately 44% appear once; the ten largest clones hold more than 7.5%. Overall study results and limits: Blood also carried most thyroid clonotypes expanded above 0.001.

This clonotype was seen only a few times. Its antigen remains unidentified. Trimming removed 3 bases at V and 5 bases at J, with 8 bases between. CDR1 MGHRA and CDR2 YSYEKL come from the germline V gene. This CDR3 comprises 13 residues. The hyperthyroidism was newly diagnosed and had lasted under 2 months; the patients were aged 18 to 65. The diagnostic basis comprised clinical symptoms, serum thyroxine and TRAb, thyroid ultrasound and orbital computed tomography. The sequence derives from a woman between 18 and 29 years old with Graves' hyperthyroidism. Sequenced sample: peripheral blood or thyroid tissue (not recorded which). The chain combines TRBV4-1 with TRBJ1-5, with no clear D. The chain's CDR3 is CASSHPEDQPQHF. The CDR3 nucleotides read TGCGCCAGCAGCCATCCTGAAGATCAGCCCCAGCATTTT.